A selection of T cell receptor beta chains follows, all from one sample in a study of T cell repertoires and Cas9 in healthy adults. This table comes from immunoSEQ multiplex PCR, and its TCRdb copy is limited to in-frame clones, with some not included. The sample records tens of thousands of clones, 85% to 95% being singletons. Material: CD4+ effector T cells (CD127+, CD25-, CD137-, CD154-) from PBMCs; culture status not recorded. These receptors were taken from a human donor in good health. Each CDR3 is given with its conserved first and last residue. D genes are given only for firm matches.

J gene,D gene,V gene,CDR3 DNA,CDR3 protein
TRBJ2-5,NA,TRBV7-3,TGTGCCAGCAGCAGTCCCCGAGATGAGACCCAGTACTTC,CASSSPRDETQYF
TRBJ1-2,NA,TRBV7-2,TGTGCCAGCAGCCCGGGGGTCCTAGATGGCTACACCTTC,CASSPGVLDGYTF
TRBJ2-1,TRBD2,TRBV7-9,TGTGCCAGCAGCCTAAAGTCGGGACTAGCATACAATGAGCAGTTCTTC,CASSLKSGLAYNEQFF
TRBJ1-1,NA,TRBV2,TGTGCCAGCACCATACTGACAGCGAACACTGAAGCTTTCTTT,CASTILTANTEAFF
TRBJ2-3,TRBD2,TRBV28,TGTGCCAGCAGTAAGTGGGCGGGAGGACGCACAGATACGCAGTATTTT,CASSKWAGGRTDTQYF
TRBJ1-1,TRBD1,TRBV19,TGTGCCAGTACCACAGGGGGTGGGATGGCTTTCTTT,CASTTGGGMAFF
TRBJ2-5,TRBD2,TRBV5-1,TGCGCCAGCAGCTTCGCGGGAGGGGACGAGACCCAGTACTTC,CASSFAGGDETQYF
TRBJ2-3,NA,TRBV7-2,TGTGCCAGCAGTACCGGCACAGATACGCAGTATTTT,CASSTGTDTQYF
TRBJ1-6,NA,TRBV6-1,TGTGCCAGCAGTGAGATAGGGAAGAGGTCACCCCTCCACTTT,CASSEIGKRSPLHF
TRBJ2-2,NA,TRBV9,TGTGCCAGCAGCGTAGGTCTAGCGAGGACCGGGGAGCTGTTTTTT,CASSVGLARTGELFF
TRBJ2-5,NA,TRBV6-1,TGTGCCAGCACCAAGGACCCGCCGGCGACCCAGTACTTC,CASTKDPPATQYF
TRBJ2-7,TRBD2,TRBV7-6,TGTGCCAGCAGCCCCCTAGCGGGGGCCTACGAGCAGTACTTC,CASSPLAGAYEQYF
TRBJ2-5,NA,TRBV28,TGTGCCAGCAGTTTGGGCCTAGCGTTACTGGAGACCCAGTACTTC,CASSLGLALLETQYF